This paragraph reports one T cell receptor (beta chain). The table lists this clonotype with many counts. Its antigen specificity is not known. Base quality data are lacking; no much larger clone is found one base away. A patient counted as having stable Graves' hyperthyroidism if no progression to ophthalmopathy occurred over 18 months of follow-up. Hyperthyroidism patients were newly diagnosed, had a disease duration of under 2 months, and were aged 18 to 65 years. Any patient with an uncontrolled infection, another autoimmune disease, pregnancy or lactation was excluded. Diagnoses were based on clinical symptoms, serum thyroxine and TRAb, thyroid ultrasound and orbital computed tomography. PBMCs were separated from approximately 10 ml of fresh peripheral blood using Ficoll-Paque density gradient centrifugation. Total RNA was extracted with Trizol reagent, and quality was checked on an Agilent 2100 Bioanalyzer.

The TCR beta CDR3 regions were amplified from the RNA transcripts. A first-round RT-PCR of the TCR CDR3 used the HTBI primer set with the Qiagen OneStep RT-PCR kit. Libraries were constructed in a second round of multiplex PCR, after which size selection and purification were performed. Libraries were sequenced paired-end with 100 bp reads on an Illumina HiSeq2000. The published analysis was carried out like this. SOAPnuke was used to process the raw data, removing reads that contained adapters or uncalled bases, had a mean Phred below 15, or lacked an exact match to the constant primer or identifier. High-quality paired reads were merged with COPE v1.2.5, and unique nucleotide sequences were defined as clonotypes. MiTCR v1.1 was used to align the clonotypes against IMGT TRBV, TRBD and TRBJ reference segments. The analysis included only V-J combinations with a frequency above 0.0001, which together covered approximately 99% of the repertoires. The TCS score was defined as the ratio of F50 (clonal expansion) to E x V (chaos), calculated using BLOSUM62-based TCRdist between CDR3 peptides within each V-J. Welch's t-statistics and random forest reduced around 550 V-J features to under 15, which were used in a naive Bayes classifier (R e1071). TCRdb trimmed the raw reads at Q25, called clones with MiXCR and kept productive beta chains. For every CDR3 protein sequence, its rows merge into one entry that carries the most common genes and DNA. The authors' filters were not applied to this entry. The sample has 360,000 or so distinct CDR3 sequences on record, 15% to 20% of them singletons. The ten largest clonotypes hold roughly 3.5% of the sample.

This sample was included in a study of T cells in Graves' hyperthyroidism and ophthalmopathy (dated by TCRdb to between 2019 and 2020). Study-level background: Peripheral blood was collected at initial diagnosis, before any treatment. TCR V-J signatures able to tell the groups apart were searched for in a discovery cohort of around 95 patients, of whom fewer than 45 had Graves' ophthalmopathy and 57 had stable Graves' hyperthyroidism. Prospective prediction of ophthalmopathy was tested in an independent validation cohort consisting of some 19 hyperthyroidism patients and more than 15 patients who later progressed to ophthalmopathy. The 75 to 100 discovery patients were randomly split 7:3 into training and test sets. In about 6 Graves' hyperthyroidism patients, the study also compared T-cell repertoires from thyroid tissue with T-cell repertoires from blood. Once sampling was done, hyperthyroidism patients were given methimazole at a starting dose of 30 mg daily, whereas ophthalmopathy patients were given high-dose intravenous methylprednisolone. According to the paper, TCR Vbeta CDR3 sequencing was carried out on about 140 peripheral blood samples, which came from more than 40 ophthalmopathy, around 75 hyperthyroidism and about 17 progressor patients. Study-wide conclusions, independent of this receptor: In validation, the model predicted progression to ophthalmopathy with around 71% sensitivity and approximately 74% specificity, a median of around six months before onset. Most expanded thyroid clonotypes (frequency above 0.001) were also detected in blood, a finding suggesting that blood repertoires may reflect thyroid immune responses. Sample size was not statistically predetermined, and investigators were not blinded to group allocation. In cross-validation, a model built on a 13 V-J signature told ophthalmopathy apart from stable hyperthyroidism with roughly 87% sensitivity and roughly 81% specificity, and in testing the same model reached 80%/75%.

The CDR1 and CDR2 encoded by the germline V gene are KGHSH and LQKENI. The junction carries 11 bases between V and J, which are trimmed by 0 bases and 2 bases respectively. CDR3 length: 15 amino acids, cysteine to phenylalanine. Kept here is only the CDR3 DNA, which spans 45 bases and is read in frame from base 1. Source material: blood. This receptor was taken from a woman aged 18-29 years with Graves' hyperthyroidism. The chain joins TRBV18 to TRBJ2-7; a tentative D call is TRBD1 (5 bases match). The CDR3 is CASSPPVTGPYEQYF. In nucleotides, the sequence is TGTGCCAGCTCACCACCGGTCACAGGTCCCTACGAGCAGTACTTC.